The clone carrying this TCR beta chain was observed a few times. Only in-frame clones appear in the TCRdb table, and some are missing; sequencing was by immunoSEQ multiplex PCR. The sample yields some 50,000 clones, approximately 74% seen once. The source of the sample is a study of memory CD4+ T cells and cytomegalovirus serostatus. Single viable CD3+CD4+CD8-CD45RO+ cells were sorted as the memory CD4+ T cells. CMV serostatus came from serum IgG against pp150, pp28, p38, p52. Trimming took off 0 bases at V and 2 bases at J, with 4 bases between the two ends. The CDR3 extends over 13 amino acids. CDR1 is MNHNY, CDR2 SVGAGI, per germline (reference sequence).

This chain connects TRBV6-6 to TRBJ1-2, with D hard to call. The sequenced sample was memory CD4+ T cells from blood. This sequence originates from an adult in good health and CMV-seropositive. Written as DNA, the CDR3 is TGTGCCAGCAGTTACTCGGGAAACTATGGCTACACCTTC. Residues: CASSYSGNYGYTF.